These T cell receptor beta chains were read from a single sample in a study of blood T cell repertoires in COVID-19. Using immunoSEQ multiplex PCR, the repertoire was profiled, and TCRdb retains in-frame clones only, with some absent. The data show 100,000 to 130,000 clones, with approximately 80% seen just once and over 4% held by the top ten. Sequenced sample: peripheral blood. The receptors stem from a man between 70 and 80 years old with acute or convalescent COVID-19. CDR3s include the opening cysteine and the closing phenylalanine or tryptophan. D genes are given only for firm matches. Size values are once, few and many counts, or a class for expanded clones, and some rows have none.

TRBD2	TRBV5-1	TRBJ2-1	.	TGCGCCAGCAGCTTGTTTCCTAGCGGGGGGTACAATGAGCAGTTCTTC	CASSLFPSGGYNEQFF
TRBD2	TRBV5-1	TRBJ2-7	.	TGCGCCAGCAGCTTGGTGCCCCCCACGGCTAGCGGGGGGACGTCCTACGAGCAGTACTTC	CASSLVPPTASGGTSYEQYF
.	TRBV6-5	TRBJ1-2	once	TGTGCCAGCAGTTCTCGCTATGGCTACACCTTC	CASSSRYGYTF
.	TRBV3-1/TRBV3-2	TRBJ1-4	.	TGTGCCAGCAGCCAAGCCTCAGGGGTGGTTGAAAAACTGTTTTTT	CASSQASGVVEKLFF
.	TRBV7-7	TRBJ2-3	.	TGTGCCAGCAGCTCCCAACGCCTAGCGACAGATACGCAGTATTTT	CASSSQRLATDTQYF
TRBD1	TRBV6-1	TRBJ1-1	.	TGTGCCAGCAGTGCCCAGACAGGGGGCGTAGGGGGTCATACTGAAGCTTTCTTT	CASSAQTGGVGGHTEAFF
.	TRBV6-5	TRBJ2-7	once	TGTGCCAGCAGTAACTCTCTAGCGAGCTACGAGCAGTACTTC	CASSNSLASYEQYF
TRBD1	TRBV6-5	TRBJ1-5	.	TGTGCCAGCAGTAGACAGGGGGACGGTCAGCCCCAGCATTTT	CASSRQGDGQPQHF
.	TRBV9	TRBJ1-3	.	TGTGCCAGCAGCCCTGGGGACTCAGGAAACACCATATATTTT	CASSPGDSGNTIYF
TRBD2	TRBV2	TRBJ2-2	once	TGTGCCAGCAGTCAAAGCGGGGGGAACACCGGGGAGCTGTTTTTT	CASSQSGGNTGELFF
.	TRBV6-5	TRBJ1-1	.	TGTGCCAGCAAAGTAGATTATAACACTGAAGCTTTCTTT	CASKVDYNTEAFF
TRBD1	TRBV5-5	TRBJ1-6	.	TGTGCCAGCAGCGCGGGGACAGGCCTGGGGCCCCTCCACTTT	CASSAGTGLGPLHF
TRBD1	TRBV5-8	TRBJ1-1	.	TGTGCCAGCAGCTTGGTTCGGACAGGGGGAACTGAAGCTTTCTTT	CASSLVRTGGTEAFF
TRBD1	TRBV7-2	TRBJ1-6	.	TGTGCCAGCAGCTTAGCCCTTTGGACAGGGGGTAGCTCCTATAATTCACCCCTCCACTTT	CASSLALWTGGSSYNSPLHF
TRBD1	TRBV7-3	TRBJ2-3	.	TGTGCCAGCAGCTCCCCGACAGGGGGCAGAGAAGATACGCAGTATTTT	CASSSPTGGREDTQYF
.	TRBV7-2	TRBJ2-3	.	TGTGCCAGCAGCTTGGGGCCTGGGGATACGCAGTATTTT	CASSLGPGDTQYF
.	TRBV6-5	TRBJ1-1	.	TGTGCCAGCAGTCAACTCGGGGGGAACACTGAAGCTTTCTTT	CASSQLGGNTEAFF
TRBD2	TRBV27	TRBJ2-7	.	TGTGCCAGCTCCGGGACTACATCCTACGAGCAGTACTTC	CASSGTTSYEQYF
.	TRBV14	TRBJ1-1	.	TGTGCCAGCAGCCAGGGGGCGAGGACTGAAGCTTTCTTT	CASSQGARTEAFF
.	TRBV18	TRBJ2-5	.	TGTGCCAGCTCACCATTAGGAGCTCACCAAGAGACCCAGTACTTC	CASSPLGAHQETQYF
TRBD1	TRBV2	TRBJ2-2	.	TGTGCCAGCAGCCACGGACAGGGGTGGAACACCGGGGAGCTGTTTTTT	CASSHGQGWNTGELFF
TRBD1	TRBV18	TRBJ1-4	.	TGTGCCAGCTCACCCCGACAGGGGCAAGGTGAAAAACTGTTTTTT	CASSPRQGQGEKLFF
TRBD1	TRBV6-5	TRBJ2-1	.	TGTGCCAGCAGTTACCTGTCAGGGGGCGAAAACAATGAGCAGTTCTTC	CASSYLSGGENNEQFF
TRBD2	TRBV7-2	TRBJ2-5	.	TGTGCCAGCAGCTTATCGCGGCTAGCGGGGGGTGAGACCCAGTACTTC	CASSLSRLAGGETQYF
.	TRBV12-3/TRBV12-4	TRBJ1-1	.	TGTGCCAGCAGTTTGTTCGGCACTGAAGCTTTCTTT	CASSLFGTEAFF
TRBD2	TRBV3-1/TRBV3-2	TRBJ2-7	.	TGTGCCAGCAGCCTTCGCGGAGCGGGGGCCTACGAGCAGTACTTC	CASSLRGAGAYEQYF
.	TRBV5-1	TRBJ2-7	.	TGCGCCAGCAGCCCGGCGGGGCAGGGGGACGAGCAGTACTTC	CASSPAGQGDEQYF
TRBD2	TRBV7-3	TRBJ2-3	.	TGTGCCAGCAGCTTGGGGACTAGCGGACTCACAGATACGCAGTATTTT	CASSLGTSGLTDTQYF
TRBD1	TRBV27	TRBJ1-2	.	TGTGCCAGCAGTTTGGCGGGACAGGTCCCTAATACCTTC	CASSLAGQVPNTF
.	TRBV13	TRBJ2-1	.	TGTGCCAGCAGCTTACCCCAGGGCCGCCTTGACAATGAGCAGTTCTTC	CASSLPQGRLDNEQFF
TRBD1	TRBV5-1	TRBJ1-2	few	TGCGCCAGCAGCTCGGGACAGTCCTATGGCTACACCTTC	CASSSGQSYGYTF
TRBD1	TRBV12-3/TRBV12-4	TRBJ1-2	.	TGTGCCAGCAGAGGGCCGGACAGGCTTGGCTACACCTTC	CASRGPDRLGYTF
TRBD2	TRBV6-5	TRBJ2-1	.	TGTGCCAGCAACGGGGGGGGCTACTCCTACAATGAGCAGTTCTTC	CASNGGGYSYNEQFF
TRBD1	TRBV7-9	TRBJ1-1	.	TGTGCCAGCAGCTTAGGACAGGGGAACACTGAAGCTTTCTTT	CASSLGQGNTEAFF
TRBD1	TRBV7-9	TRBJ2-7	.	TGTGCCAGCAGCGGGGACAGGGTGGCATCCTACGAGCAGTACTTC	CASSGDRVASYEQYF
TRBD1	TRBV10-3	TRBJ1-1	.	TGTGCCATCAGTGAGGGGACAGTTAACACTGAAGCTTTCTTT	CAISEGTVNTEAFF
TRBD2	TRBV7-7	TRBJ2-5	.	TGTGCTAGCAGCTTAAGACTAGCGGGGGGGCCGAGTCAAGAGACCCAGTACTTC	CASSLRLAGGPSQETQYF
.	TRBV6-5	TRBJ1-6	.	TGTGCCAGCACCGCGCAGGGGATCGGTAATTCACCCCTCCACTTT	CASTAQGIGNSPLHF
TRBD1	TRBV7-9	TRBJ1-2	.	TGTGCCAGCAGCCTTGACAGGGTAAACTATGGCTACACCTTC	CASSLDRVNYGYTF
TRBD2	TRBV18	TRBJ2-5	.	TGTGCCAGCTCACCCGATCGGGGGAGGGACCCCCCTCTTCAAGAGACCCAGTACTTC	CASSPDRGRDPPLQETQYF
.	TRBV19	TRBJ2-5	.	TGTGCCTCTAACGGGGGGCGGGGAGAGACCCAGTACTTC	CASNGGRGETQYF
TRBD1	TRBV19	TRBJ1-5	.	TGTGCCAGTAGTATGAGGCTGGGACAGGGGGCCAATCAGCCCCAGCATTTT	CASSMRLGQGANQPQHF
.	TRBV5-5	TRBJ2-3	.	TGTGCCAGCAGGGGCGGACTGTTAGTGGCAGATACGCAGTATTTT	CASRGGLLVADTQYF
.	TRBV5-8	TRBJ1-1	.	TGTGCCAGCAGCTTGGTCTTGGAAGCTTTCTTT	CASSLVLEAFF
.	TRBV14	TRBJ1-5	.	TGTGCCAGCAGCCAAGATAACTTGTCCCGCTCTCAGCCCCAGCATTTT	CASSQDNLSRSQPQHF